These 7 T cell receptor beta chains share one sample of origin, sequenced in a study of blood T cell repertoires in COVID-19. TCRdb's table, derived via immunoSEQ multiplex PCR, lists solely in-frame clones and lacks some. The sample includes under 150,000 clones, more than 65% of them seen just once. Source material: peripheral blood. The receptors were sampled from a woman aged 70-85 years with acute or convalescent COVID-19.

The chain couples TRBV7-2 to TRBJ2-7; a possible D gene is TRBD2 (6 bases). This CDR3 is 15 amino acids long. From germline, CDR1 is SGHTA and CDR2 FQGNSA. Trimming left V 1 base short and J 1 base short, with 11 bases between. The CDR3 is CASSLDPGRSYEQYF. The DNA for the CDR3 is TGTGCCAGCAGCTTAGACCCTGGGAGGTCCTACGAGCAGTACTTC.

The rearrangement uses TRBV5-6 and TRBJ2-1, with 10 bases lining up with TRBD2. This CDR3 region has 16 residues. V gave up 0 bases and J gave up 4 bases; unmatched junction bases: 4. Germline V gene data show CDR1 as SGHDT and CDR2 as YYEEEE. The CDR3 loop is CASSLGLAGAYNEQFF. CDR3 nucleotides: TGTGCCAGCAGCTTGGGGCTAGCGGGGGCTTACAATGAGCAGTTCTTC.

The chain has TRBV2 and TRBJ1-3; no firm D call. The length of the CDR3 is 14 residues. The V gene lost 7 bases and the J gene lost 0 bases, with 10 bases spanning the gap. The germline CDR1 and CDR2 sequences are SNHLY and FYNNEI. The CDR3 DNA sequence: TGTGCCAGCAAACGAAGAGACTCTGGAAACACCATATATTTT. This translates into CASKRRDSGNTIYF.

The chain combines TRBV29-1 with TRBJ2-1; the D is unclear. V lost 5 bases, J lost 6 bases, and 14 bases lay in between. This CDR3 is built from 13 residues. From germline, CDR1 is SQVTM and CDR2 ANQGSEA. CDR3: CSVWPHTLNEQFF. For the CDR3, the DNA is TGCAGCGTTTGGCCCCACACCCTCAATGAGCAGTTCTTC.

This clone appeared a single time. V and J are TRBV2 and TRBJ2-4; 8 bases are shared with TRBD2. Looked up from germline, CDR1 is SNHLY and CDR2 is FYNNEI. After removal of 3 bases from V and 1 base from J, the junction contained 2 bases not matched to a gene. This CDR3 is 15 amino acids long. The CDR3 coding sequence is TGTGCCAGCAGTGAGGGACTAGGGGCCAAAAACATTCAGTACTTC. It codes for CASSEGLGAKNIQYF.

The count of this clone is one. The gene calls are TRBV5-1 and TRBJ1-1; the D is unclear. V gave up 2 bases and J gave up 2 bases, with 10 bases separating them. This CDR3 comprises 14 residues. Germline values: CDR1 SGHRS, CDR2 YFSETQ. The CDR3: CASSFAGTNTEAFF. DNA for the CDR3: TGCGCCAGCAGCTTCGCGGGTACAAACACTGAAGCTTTCTTT. Drawing the rest from reference TRBV5-1 and TRBJ1-1, the complete variable domain is KAGVTQTPRYLIKTRGQQVTLSCSPISGHRSVSWYQQTPGQGLQFLFEYFSETQRNKGNFPGRFSGRQFSNSRSEMNVSTLELGDSALYLCASSFAGTNTEAFFGQGTRLTVV.

The genes are TRBV3-1 (or the pseudogene TRBV3-2) and TRBJ2-2; 7 positions agree with TRBD1. The CDR3 runs to 15 residues. Germline CDR1 LGHDT, CDR2 YNNKEL (reference sequence). After removal of 4 bases from V and 4 bases from J, the junction contained 6 bases not matched to a gene. This chain's CDR3 is CASSLRQGATGELFF. CDR3 coding DNA: TGTGCCAGCAGCCTCCGACAGGGAGCCACCGGGGAGCTGTTTTTT.